The 24 T cell receptor beta chains presented below share a single source sample, sequenced in a study of blood T cell repertoires in COVID-19. Sequenced by immunoSEQ multiplex PCR; TCRdb stores in-frame clones only, minus some. This sample has nearly 90,000 clones, with roughly 88% found just once. The sequenced sample was peripheral blood. These TCRs come from a man in his fifties or sixties with acute or convalescent COVID-19.

The CDR3 is CASSQVDSKEQYF. DNA for the CDR3: TGCGCCAGCAGCCAAGTCGACAGTAAGGAGCAGTACTTC. This rearrangement joins TRBV4-1 to TRBJ2-7, with D tentatively TRBD1 (5 bases). Germline CDR1 is MGHRA and CDR2 is YSYEKL. This CDR3 region has 13 residues. With 1 base removed from V and 7 bases from J, the gap between germline ends came to 11 bases.

The chain is built from TRBV7-2 and TRBJ2-2; 11 positions match TRBD2. Germline values: CDR1 SGHTA, CDR2 FQGNSA. The CDR3 loop spans 18 amino acids. V was pared by 4 bases and J by 5 bases, with 12 bases of the junction left unmatched. For the CDR3, the DNA is TGTGCCAGCAGCTCACTTCCGCCGAGACTAGCGGGGACCGGGGAGCTGTTTTTT. Amino acids: CASSSLPPRLAGTGELFF.

The genes are TRBV5-1 and TRBJ2-5, with TRBD2 matching over 10 bases. Germline V CDR1 and CDR2: SGHRS, YFSETQ. The CDR3 length is 16 residues. With 2 bases clipped from V and 5 bases from J, the junction kept 9 bases outside the gene matches. Here the CDR3 DNA reads TGCGCCAGCAGCTTCGCTCCTAGCGGGAGAGGCGAGACCCAGTACTTC. Translating it yields CASSFAPSGRGETQYF.

The chain couples TRBV7-8 to TRBJ2-2; the D gene is possibly TRBD1 (6 bases). The CDR3 is made up of 15 amino acids. Germline-derived CDR1 and CDR2 are SGHVS and FQNEAQ. V was shortened by 2 bases and J by 6 bases, with 13 bases between the two germline ends. CDR3 in DNA: TGTGCCAGCAGCTTAAGAGGGGGTCAGGCCGGGGAGCTGTTTTTT. This codes for CASSLRGGQAGELFF.

V usage is TRBV5-1 and J usage is TRBJ2-3, with 11 bases lining up with TRBD2. Germline CDR1 is SGHRS and CDR2 is YFSETQ. The CDR3 is 16 residues long. V trimming: 4 bases; J trimming: 4 bases; junction bases outside the gene matches: 8. DNA of the CDR3: TGCGCCAGCAGCGGGAATAGCGGGGGGGCATCAGATACGCAGTATTTT. As protein: CASSGNSGGASDTQYF.

The chain has TRBV3-1 (or the pseudogene TRBV3-2) and TRBJ2-2, with D maybe TRBD1 (6 bases). The CDR3 consists of 14 residues. Germline lookup yields CDR1 LGHDT and CDR2 YNNKEL (reference sequence). Trimming pared 4 bases from V and 5 bases from J, leaving 11 bases between. CDR3 nucleotide sequence: TGTGCCAGCAGCCGGATGACAGGAACCGGGGAGCTGTTTTTT. This translates into CASSRMTGTGELFF.

The rearrangement joins TRBV5-1 to TRBJ1-2, with TRBD1 matching 10 bases. Germline values: CDR1 SGHRS, CDR2 YFSETQ. V was pared by 4 bases and J by 6 bases, with 15 bases of the junction left unmatched. The CDR3 length is 17 residues. In DNA form, the CDR3 reads TGCGCCAGCAGCCAAACACCGACAGGGGGCGGAATGAATGGCTACACCTTC. This encodes CASSQTPTGGGMNGYTF.

This clone was observed once. The rearrangement uses TRBV19 and TRBJ2-2; 10 bases align to TRBD1. V shed 4 bases, J shed 4 bases, and the junction held 6 bases outside the gene matches. There are 16 residues in the CDR3. Germline lookup yields CDR1 LNHDA and CDR2 SQIVND (reference sequence). The CDR3 sequence: CASSTRDRGGTGELFF. CDR3 sequence (DNA): TGTGCCAGTAGTACCCGGGACAGGGGTGGCACCGGGGAGCTGTTTTTT.

The CDR3 nucleotides are TGTGCCAGTACCGTATCAGGGGTTTCGGGCAATCAGCCCCAGCATTTT. The encoded protein is CASTVSGVSGNQPQHF. The J gene is TRBJ1-5, the V gene TRBV19; TRBD1 might be the D (6 bases). Trimming shortened V by 7 bases and J by 2 bases, and 18 bases separated the two germline ends. In germline, CDR1 is LNHDA, CDR2 SQIVND (reference sequence). The CDR3 has 16 amino acids.

This chain joins TRBV5-1 and TRBJ1-3; D may be TRBD1 (6 bases). This CDR3 is built from 14 residues. Trimming stripped 4 bases from V and 9 bases from J, with 17 bases between. In germline, CDR1 is SGHRS, CDR2 YFSETQ. The CDR3 protein is CASSPGTFSGTIYF. The CDR3, as DNA: TGCGCCAGCAGCCCCGGGACATTTTCGGGCACCATATATTTT.

The V call is TRBV18, the J call TRBJ1-6; 9 nucleotides align to TRBD1. The germline V gene encodes CDR1 KGHSH and CDR2 LQKENI. This CDR3 comprises 17 residues. V shed 2 bases and J 4 bases; nucleotides not matched to a gene: 6. CDR3 sequence: CASSPSTQGAYNSPLHF. In DNA, the CDR3 is TGTGCCAGCTCACCATCTACACAGGGGGCATATAATTCACCCCTCCACTTT.

This clone was detected once. The V call is TRBV6-6, the J call TRBJ1-1; a possible D gene is TRBD1 (5 bases). Trimming removed 7 bases from V and 3 bases from J, with 21 bases in between. Germline V gene sequence: CDR1 MNHNY, CDR2 SVGAGI (reference sequence). There are 16 residues in the CDR3. The CDR3 DNA sequence: TGTGCCAGCACCGTAGACAGATCCCCCCCCGACACTGAAGCTTTCTTT. Encoded protein: CASTVDRSPPDTEAFF.

J is TRBJ2-7 and V is TRBV9; weak D call: TRBD2 (6 bases). The CDR3 is 15 amino acids. The germline V and J ends were trimmed by 4 bases and 5 bases, with 19 bases remaining between them. Germline CDR1 SGDLS, CDR2 YYNGEE. CDR3 DNA sequence: TGTGCCAGCAGCCCACGAAGCGGGCGGGCGGACGAGCAGTACTTC. Protein product: CASSPRSGRADEQYF.

The V gene is TRBV18, the J gene TRBJ1-1; the D is unclear. This CDR3 has 12 amino acids. V lost 4 bases and J 3 bases, leaving 6 bases between the germline ends. Per the germline V gene, CDR1 is KGHSH and CDR2 is LQKENI. CDR3 region: CASSRRDTEAFF. In DNA, the CDR3 is TGTGCCAGCTCACGGAGGGACACTGAAGCTTTCTTT.

The rearrangement joins TRBV24-1 to TRBJ2-3, with D maybe TRBD2 (6 bases). Germline loops: CDR1 KGHDR, CDR2 SFDVKD. The CDR3 loop spans 16 amino acids. V lost 3 bases to trimming and J lost 2 bases, with 14 bases between them. CDR3 DNA sequence: TGTGCCACCAGTGATGTCCGACCGGGGGACACAGATACGCAGTATTTT. As protein: CATSDVRPGDTDTQYF.

The CDR3 nucleotides are TGTGCCAGCAGTGAAGCGGCGGACAGGGCTCGGGGCTACACCTTC. Protein product: CASSEAADRARGYTF. V and J are TRBV6-1 and TRBJ1-2; 8 bases are a match to TRBD1. V was clipped by 0 bases and J by 8 bases; unmatched bases: 8. The CDR3 extends over 15 amino acids. Germline values: CDR1 MNHNS, CDR2 SASEGT.

On this clone: In the same sample, other DNA sequences code for this CDR3. The chain uses TRBV5-1 and TRBJ2-7; 9 positions match TRBD2. The ends lost 4 bases at V and 5 bases at J; junction bases unmatched: 13. CDR3 size: 16 residues. CDR1 and CDR2 (germline): SGHRS, YFSETQ. The CDR3 coding sequence is TGCGCCAGCAGCCTGATCAGGGCGGGGGGGTATGACGAGCAGTACTTC. This gives the protein CASSLIRAGGYDEQYF.

The chain uses TRBV19 and TRBJ1-3; TRBD1 agrees at 9 bases. The V segment lost 5 bases and the J segment 4 bases; nucleotides outside the gene matches: 9. This CDR3 contains 16 residues. CDR1 and CDR2 (germline): LNHDA, SQIVND (reference sequence). The CDR3 DNA reads TGTGCCAGTAGTGCCAATACCGGGACAGGGGGAAACACCATATATTTT. Its protein product is CASSANTGTGGNTIYF.

V and J are TRBV29-1 and TRBJ1-1; 7 nucleotides agree with TRBD1. CDR1 SQVTM and CDR2 ANQGSEA come from the germline V gene. The V and J ends lost 7 bases and 4 bases, in that order; junction bases with no gene match: 6. The CDR3 contains 12 residues. Here the CDR3 DNA reads TGCAGCGGCCGGGACAGAGGCACTGAAGCTTTCTTT. As protein: CSGRDRGTEAFF.

The chain joins TRBV30 to TRBJ2-1, with TRBD2 matching over 8 bases. The germline CDR1 and CDR2 sequences are GTSNPN and SVGIG (reference sequence). The CDR3 contains 18 residues. J lost 3 bases, V lost 6 bases, and 19 bases had no gene match. The CDR3 reads CACKPGLGNRGGYNEQFF. CDR3 DNA sequence: TGTGCCTGCAAACCGGGACTAGGAAACCGAGGGGGCTACAATGAGCAGTTCTTC.

V and J are TRBV28 and TRBJ2-5, with D tentatively TRBD2 (5 bases). This CDR3 comprises 15 residues. Germline V CDR1 and CDR2: MDHEN, SYDVKM. The V and J ends lost 5 bases and 4 bases respectively, with 17 bases between them. CDR3 nucleotides: TGTGCCAGCAGTCCCTCACGGGAATTTCTAGAGACCCAGTACTTC. It specifies CASSPSREFLETQYF.

The chain couples TRBV19 to TRBJ1-1; weak D call: TRBD1 (6 bases). V was clipped by 5 bases and J by 5 bases, with 18 bases between them. Germline assignment: CDR1 LNHDA and CDR2 SQIVND (reference sequence). The CDR3 is made up of 15 amino acids. CDR3 residues: CASSPQHREGTEAFF. The DNA of the CDR3 is TGTGCCAGTAGTCCCCAGCACAGGGAGGGGACTGAAGCTTTCTTT.

The V gene is TRBV7-2, the J gene TRBJ1-6; D uncertain. CDR3 length: 15 amino acids. Germline lookup yields CDR1 SGHTA and CDR2 FQGNSA. V was shortened by 0 bases and J by 5 bases, with 8 bases between the two germline ends. CDR3 DNA sequence: TGTGCCAGCAGCTTAGCCGCGAGGGATAATTCACCCCTCCACTTT. This sequence encodes CASSLAARDNSPLHF.

The chain combines TRBV5-6 with TRBJ1-5; TRBD1 is a possible D gene (5 bases). The CDR3 sequence is 16 residues long. Germline loops: CDR1 SGHDT, CDR2 YYEEEE. Trimming took 0 bases from V and 3 from J, leaving 13 bases between them. The CDR3: CASSLDGGLDNQPQHF. In DNA, the CDR3 is TGTGCCAGCAGCTTGGATGGGGGGTTGGACAATCAGCCCCAGCATTTT.